A selection of T cell receptor beta chains follows, all from one sample in a study of Ad26.COV2.S vaccination and SARS-CoV-2 variants. Repertoires were generated with immunoSEQ multiplex PCR, while TCRdb's copy carries only in-frame clones and drops some. The sample includes about 500,000 clones, nearly 90% of them seen just once. This specimen consisted of peripheral blood, obtained in a trial of Ad26.COV2.S vaccine versus placebo. These receptors came from a person between 18 and 60 years old who received the Ad26.COV2.S COVID-19 vaccine or a placebo. CDR3s include the opening cysteine and the closing phenylalanine or tryptophan. Each record gives: clone size, D gene, J gene, V gene, CDR3 protein, CDR3 DNA. A D gene is named only where the DNA matches it firmly. Expanded clones are given a class, and other clones once, few, many or no size at all.

NA NA TRBJ2-1 TRBV9 CASNSNWNNEQFF TGTGCCAGCAACAGTAATTGGAACAATGAGCAGTTCTTC
NA NA TRBJ2-5 TRBV3-1/TRBV3-2 CASSQAYFSQETQYF TGTGCCAGCAGCCAAGCATATTTTTCACAAGAGACCCAGTACTTC
many NA TRBJ2-7 TRBV14 CASSQVPFARGYEQYF TGTGCCAGCAGCCAAGTCCCATTTGCCAGGGGCTACGAGCAGTACTTC
NA TRBD1 TRBJ2-7 TRBV7-9 CASSFLRDRGHEQYF TGTGCCAGCAGCTTCCTGCGGGACAGGGGTCACGAGCAGTACTTC
NA NA TRBJ1-4 TRBV7-9 CASSKYDSNEKLFF TGTGCCAGCAGCAAATACGACAGTAATGAAAAACTGTTTTTT
NA NA TRBJ2-2 TRBV24-1 CATSDPSSDPGELFF TGTGCCACCAGTGATCCCTCAAGCGACCCCGGGGAGCTGTTTTTT
NA NA TRBJ1-1 TRBV18 CASSPLEDSSTEAFF TGTGCCAGCTCACCATTGGAGGACAGTAGCACTGAAGCTTTCTTT
few NA TRBJ2-7 TRBV5-4 CASSSEVGEQYF TGTGCCAGCAGCTCGGAAGTCGGTGAGCAGTACTTC
NA NA TRBJ2-3 TRBV21-1 CASRNSRDRGTDTQYF TGTGCCAGCCGAAACAGCAGGGACAGGGGCACAGATACGCAGTATTTT
NA NA TRBJ1-3 TRBV2 CASRDPGLGNTIYF TGTGCCAGCAGAGACCCAGGGCTAGGAAACACCATATATTTT
NA NA TRBJ1-2 TRBV30 CAWSGEGRNYGYTF TGTGCCTGGAGTGGTGAGGGGAGGAACTATGGCTACACCTTC
NA TRBD2 TRBJ2-7 TRBV19 CASSPGGDTYEQYF TGTGCCAGTAGTCCGGGGGGGGATACCTACGAGCAGTACTTC
NA TRBD1 TRBJ2-7 TRBV5-1 CASSLGQGANEQYF TGCGCCAGCAGCTTGGGACAGGGGGCAAACGAGCAGTACTTC
NA TRBD2 TRBJ2-2 TRBV4-2 CASSQASGRSGTGELFF TGTGCCAGCAGCCAAGCTAGCGGGAGGAGTGGCACCGGGGAGCTGTTTTTT
NA NA TRBJ2-3 TRBV6-2/TRBV6-3 CASSNTGPSTDTQYF TGTGCCAGCAGTAATACGGGACCGAGCACAGATACGCAGTATTTT
NA NA TRBJ1-6 TRBV6-5 CASRLRGGALHF TGTGCCAGCAGGCTCCGGGGGGGAGCCCTCCACTTT
NA NA TRBJ1-1 TRBV3-1/TRBV3-2 CASSQNHGYTEAFF TGTGCCAGCAGCCAAAACCACGGGTACACTGAAGCTTTCTTT
NA NA TRBJ1-1 TRBV25-1 CASRPQGSWDTEAFF TGTGCCTCCAGGCCACAGGGCTCGTGGGACACTGAAGCTTTCTTT
NA NA TRBJ2-7 TRBV7-2 CASSYSRDTYEQYF TGTGCCAGCAGCTACTCCCGGGACACCTACGAGCAGTACTTC
NA NA TRBJ1-1 TRBV28 CASSLVTNTEAFF TGTGCCAGCAGTTTAGTCACGAACACTGAAGCTTTCTTT
few NA TRBJ1-3 TRBV9 CASSVDGFPSGNTIYF TGTGCCAGCAGCGTAGACGGTTTCCCCTCTGGAAACACCATATATTTT
NA NA TRBJ1-1 TRBV9 CASSLSGNTEAFF TGTGCCAGCAGCCTATCAGGGAACACTGAAGCTTTCTTT
NA NA TRBJ1-1 TRBV19 CASSPPAPEAFF TGTGCCAGTAGTCCCCCGGCACCTGAAGCTTTCTTT
once NA TRBJ2-7 TRBV18 CASSAATSGGEQYF TGTGCCAGCTCAGCCGCCACCTCCGGAGGCGAGCAGTACTTC
NA NA TRBJ1-5 TRBV9 CASSASSGIQPQHF TGTGCCAGCAGCGCAAGTTCGGGGATTCAGCCCCAGCATTTT
NA NA TRBJ1-5 TRBV15 CATSDSNQPQHF TGTGCCACCAGTGATAGCAATCAGCCCCAGCATTTT
NA NA TRBJ1-6 TRBV3-1/TRBV3-2 CASSQSGDNSPLHF TGTGCCAGCAGCCAATCAGGGGATAATTCACCCCTCCACTTT
NA NA TRBJ2-7 TRBV13 CASSLRGGLSYEQYF TGTGCCAGCAGCCTAAGGGGGGGACTCTCCTACGAGCAGTACTTC
once TRBD2 TRBJ2-7 TRBV7-2 CASSLDSGGSSYEQYF TGTGCCAGCAGCTTAGATAGCGGGGGGAGCTCCTACGAGCAGTACTTC
NA NA TRBJ2-3 TRBV9 CASSDDGRPTDTQYF TGTGCCAGCAGCGACGATGGGAGGCCCACAGATACGCAGTATTTT
few NA TRBJ1-6 TRBV4-2 CASSQDTQTAFSSPLHF TGTGCCAGCAGCCAAGATACGCAGACAGCTTTCAGTTCACCCCTCCACTTT
NA TRBD2 TRBJ2-7 TRBV11-2 CASSVELLAGFYEQYF TGTGCCAGCAGCGTCGAATTACTAGCGGGTTTCTACGAGCAGTACTTC
NA NA TRBJ2-5 TRBV7-9 CASSSTGTTYQETQYF TGTGCCAGCAGCTCCACTGGGACAACGTACCAAGAGACCCAGTACTTC
NA NA TRBJ1-4 TRBV7-2 CASSLGGKATNEKLFF TGTGCCAGCAGCTTGGGGGGGAAGGCAACTAATGAAAAACTGTTTTTT
NA NA TRBJ1-4 TRBV14 CASSPWGLGNEKLFF TGTGCCAGCAGCCCCTGGGGGCTAGGGAATGAAAAACTGTTTTTT
few TRBD1 TRBJ2-7 TRBV6-5 CASSYSNRGSREQYF TGTGCCAGCAGTTACTCGAACAGGGGATCGCGCGAGCAGTACTTC
NA TRBD1 TRBJ2-7 TRBV12-3/TRBV12-4 CASSGQGASEQYF TGTGCCAGCAGTGGACAGGGGGCTAGCGAGCAGTACTTC
NA NA TRBJ1-2 TRBV4-1 CASSQGIGVWFRYGYTF TGCGCCAGCAGCCAAGGGATAGGGGTATGGTTTCGCTATGGCTACACCTTC
NA NA TRBJ1-6 TRBV19 CASSIGYRASPLHF TGTGCCAGTAGTATAGGCTACCGAGCTTCACCCCTCCACTTT
few TRBD1 TRBJ1-2 TRBV7-2 CASSLPGGNARGYTF TGTGCCAGCAGCCTTCCAGGGGGAAATGCGCGCGGCTACACCTTC
NA NA TRBJ1-2 TRBV7-9 CASSLGAAGHGYTF TGTGCCAGCAGCTTAGGAGCCGCAGGGCATGGCTACACCTTC
NA NA TRBJ2-5 TRBV2 CASSGSRGTQEAQYF TGTGCCAGCAGTGGGTCCCGGGGAACCCAAGAGGCCCAGTACTTC